The present T cell receptor beta chain was sequenced within a study of shared clonotypes between healthy human individuals. Using immunoSEQ multiplex PCR, the repertoire was profiled, and TCRdb retains in-frame clones only, with some absent. The sample includes 2 million to 2.5 million clones, 85% to 95% of them seen just once. With 3 bases clipped from V and 8 bases from J, the junction kept 4 bases outside the gene matches. There are 13 residues in the CDR3. Germline-derived CDR1 and CDR2 are SGHTA and FQGTGA. This sequence originates from a young man in good health. Some clones in this sample may be carry-over from other donors' samples. The source material was naive CD4+ T cells from PBMCs. The subset here: CD45RA+ positively selected. The chain carries TRBV7-3 and TRBJ2-1, with 7 bases identical to TRBD1. The chain's CDR3 is CASSFQGDHEQFF. CDR3 bases: TGTGCCAGCAGCTTCCAGGGGGATCATGAGCAGTTCTTC.